Listed here is a single T cell receptor (beta chain). Antigen: not known. CDR1 and CDR2 (germline): DFQATT, SNEGSKA (reference sequence). CDR3 length equals 11 residues. It was with a sample-barcoded 5' primer and a J-beta primer mix that a second PCR of about 7 to 12 cycles was run. TCRdb fed the 5' RACE reads into MiXCR, producing one record per CDR3 protein. The data hold 800,000 to 900,000 distinct CDR3 sequences, with around 68% observed a single time. This sample stems from a study of blood T cells in healthy people across ages. Study findings and constraints: PBMC samples, being unsorted, prevented any conclusive comparison of naive and antigen-experienced cells.

All donors came from Russia, were Caucasian and healthy, and spanned ages about 6 to 95. Per sample, at least 5 micrograms of total RNA were extracted. This sequence was found in a young man in good health. The sequencing sample was made of blood. The chain employs TRBV20-1 and TRBJ2-4; D might be TRBD1 (5 bases). Matching the DNA end better, TRBJ2-7 makes the J call doubtful. CDR3 amino acids: CSATQAYEQYF. The CDR3 bases are TGCAGTGCTACACAGGCCTACGAGCAGTACTTC.